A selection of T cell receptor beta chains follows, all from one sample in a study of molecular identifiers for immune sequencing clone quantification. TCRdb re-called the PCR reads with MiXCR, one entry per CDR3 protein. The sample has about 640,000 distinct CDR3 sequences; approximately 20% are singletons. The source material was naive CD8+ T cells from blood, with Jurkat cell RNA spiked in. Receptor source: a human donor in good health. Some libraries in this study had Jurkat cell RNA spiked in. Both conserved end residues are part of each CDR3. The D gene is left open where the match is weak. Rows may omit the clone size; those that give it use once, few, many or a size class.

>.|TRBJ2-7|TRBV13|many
CASSLGPGARNEQYF
TGTGCCAGCAGCTTAGGTCCTGGCGCCAGGAACGAGCAGTACTTC
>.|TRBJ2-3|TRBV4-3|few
CASRPEVVSTDTQYF
TGCGCCAGCAGACCCGAGGTGGTTAGCACAGATACGCAGTATTTT
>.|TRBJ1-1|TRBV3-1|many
CASSQERVLVNTEAFF
TGTGCCAGCAGCCAAGAAAGAGTGTTAGTGAACACTGAAGCTTTCTTT
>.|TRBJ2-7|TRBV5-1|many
CASSFRQTYEQYF
TGCGCCAGCAGCTTCCGACAGACCTACGAGCAGTACTTC
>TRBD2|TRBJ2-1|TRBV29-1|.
CGVGTSETPYNEQFF
TGCGGCGTTGGGACTAGCGAGACCCCTTACAATGAGCAGTTCTTC
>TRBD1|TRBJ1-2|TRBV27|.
CASRGQPNGYTF
TGTGCCAGCAGGGGACAGCCTAATGGCTACACCTTC
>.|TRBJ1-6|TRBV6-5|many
CASSYSIPTFSRSTINSPLHF
TGTGCCAGCAGTTACTCGATTCCGACCTTCTCAAGGTCAACAATCAATTCACCCCTCCACTTT
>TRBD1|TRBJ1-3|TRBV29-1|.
CSGLRTGEGSGNTIYF
TGCAGCGGGCTACGAACAGGGGAGGGCTCTGGAAACACCATATATTTT
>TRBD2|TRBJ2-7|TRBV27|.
CASSLSGLAELIPYEQYF
TGTGCCAGCAGTTTATCGGGACTAGCGGAACTAATACCCTACGAGCAGTACTTC
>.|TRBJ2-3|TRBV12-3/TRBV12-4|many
CASSPGGWSTDTQYF
TGTGCCAGCAGTCCCGGGGGCTGGAGCACAGATACGCAGTATTTT
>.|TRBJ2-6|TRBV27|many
CASSFLGVGANVLTF
TGTGCCAGCAGTTTTTTGGGGGTTGGGGCCAACGTCCTGACTTTC
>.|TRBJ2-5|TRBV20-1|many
CSARKAGRSQETQYF
TGCAGTGCTAGAAAAGCCGGACGGTCCCAAGAGACCCAGTACTTC
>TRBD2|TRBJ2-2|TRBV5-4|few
CASSTTSGSLTGELFF
TGTGCCAGCAGCACGACTAGCGGGAGTCTTACCGGGGAGCTGTTTTTT
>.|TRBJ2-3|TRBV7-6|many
CASSLAGGSSTDTQYF
TGTGCCAGCAGCTTAGCTGGGGGCTCTAGCACAGATACGCAGTATTTT
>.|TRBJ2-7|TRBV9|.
CASSGPGSPYEQHF
TGTGCCAGCAGCGGACCCGGGAGTCCCTACGAGCAGCACTTC
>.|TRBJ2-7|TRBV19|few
CASRGLGAEQYF
TGTGCCAGTAGGGGATTAGGAGCCGAGCAGTACTTC
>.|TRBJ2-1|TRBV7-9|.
CASSLNLINEQFF
TGTGCCAGCAGCTTAAACTTGATAAATGAGCAGTTCTTC
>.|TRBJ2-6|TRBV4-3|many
CASSQGSDSHSGANVLTF
TGCGCCAGCAGCCAGGGGTCCGACAGTCACTCTGGGGCCAACGTCCTGACTTTC
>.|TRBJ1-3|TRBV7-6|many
CASSLVGGDTIYF
TGTGCCAGCAGCTTAGTTGGTGGTGACACCATATATTTT
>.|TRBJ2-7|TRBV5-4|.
CASSFANEQYF
TGTGCCAGCAGCTTTGCTAACGAGCAGTACTTC
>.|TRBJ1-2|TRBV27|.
CASSLSIGGPNYGYTF
TGTGCCAGCAGTTTATCGATTGGGGGTCCCAACTATGGCTACACCTTC
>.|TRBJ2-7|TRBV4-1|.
CASSLIVFEQYF
TGCGCCAGCAGCCTGATTGTCTTCGAGCAGTACTTC
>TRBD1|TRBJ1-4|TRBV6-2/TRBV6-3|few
CASSYSQGVREKLFF
TGTGCCAGCAGTTACTCGCAGGGGGTTCGTGAAAAACTGTTTTTT
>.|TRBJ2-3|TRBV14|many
CASSQDHGADTQYF
TGTGCCAGCAGCCAAGATCACGGGGCAGATACGCAGTATTTT
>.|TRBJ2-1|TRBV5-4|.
CASSPGASAYNEQLF
TGTGCCAGCAGCCCCGGGGCTAGCGCCTACAATGAGCAGCTCTTC
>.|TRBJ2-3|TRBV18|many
CASSLPPGHPSTDTQYF
TGTGCCAGCTCACTACCTCCGGGACACCCTAGCACAGATACGCAGTATTTT
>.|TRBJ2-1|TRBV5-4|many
CASSLSNNLDGQFF
TGTGCCAGCAGCTTGAGTAACAATCTTGATGGGCAGTTCTTC
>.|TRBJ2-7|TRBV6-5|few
CASSTTSPYEQYF
TGTGCCAGCAGTACCACCTCCCCCTACGAGCAGTACTTC
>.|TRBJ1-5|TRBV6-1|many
CASSRDGFNQPQHF
TGTGCCAGCAGTCGGGACGGATTTAATCAGCCCCAGCATTTT
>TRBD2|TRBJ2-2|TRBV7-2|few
CASSLTSGRLNTGELFF
TGTGCCAGCAGCCTGACTAGCGGGAGGTTGAACACCGGGGAGCTGTTTTTT
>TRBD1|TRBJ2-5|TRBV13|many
CASSLTGVYETQYF
TGTGCCAGCAGCTTGACAGGGGTCTACGAGACCCAGTACTTC
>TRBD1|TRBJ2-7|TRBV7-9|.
CASSTDRGAYEQYF
TGTGCCAGCAGCACGGACAGGGGCGCCTACGAGCAGTACTTC
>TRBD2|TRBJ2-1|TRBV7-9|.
CASSLVGEGKNEQFF
TGTGCCAGCAGCTTAGTAGGGGAGGGGAAGAATGAGCAGTTCTTC
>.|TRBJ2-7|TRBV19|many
CATAAGSPYEQYF
TGTGCCACTGCAGCGGGTTCCCCCTACGAGCAGTACTTC
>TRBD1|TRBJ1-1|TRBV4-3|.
CASSQEGGGITEAFF
TGCGCCAGCAGCCAAGAGGGAGGGGGCATCACTGAAGCTTTCTTT
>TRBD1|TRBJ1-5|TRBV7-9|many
CASSLGGGLGQPQHF
TGTGCCAGCAGCCTAGGAGGGGGCTTGGGTCAGCCCCAGCATTTT
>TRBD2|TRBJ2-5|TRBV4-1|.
CASSPQGLAGVQETQYF
TGCGCCAGCAGCCCCCAGGGCCTAGCGGGGGTCCAAGAGACCCAGTACTTC
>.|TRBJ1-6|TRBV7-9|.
CASSLVTRSSSPLHF
TGTGCCAGCAGCTTAGTTACTCGCTCGAGTTCACCCCTCCACTTT
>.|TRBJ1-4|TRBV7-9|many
CASSLAAEKLFF
TGTGCCAGCAGCTTAGCGGCGGAAAAACTGTTTTTT
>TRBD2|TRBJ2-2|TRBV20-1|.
CSARGTQGLAGAGELFF
TGCAGTGCTAGAGGGACTCAGGGACTAGCGGGAGCCGGGGAGCTGTTTTTT
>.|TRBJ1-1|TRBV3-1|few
CASSQDFAVNTEAFF
TGTGCCAGCAGCCAAGATTTCGCGGTGAACACTGAAGCTTTCTTT
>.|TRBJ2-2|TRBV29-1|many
CSGTANTGELFF
TGCAGCGGGACAGCGAACACCGGGGAGCTGTTTTTT